The rows below give T cell receptor beta chains drawn from one sample of a study of cytomegalovirus exposure and HLA in healthy donors. Using immunoSEQ multiplex PCR, the repertoire was profiled, and TCRdb retains in-frame clones only, with some absent. The profile shows roughly 130,000 clones, more than 80% of them singletons. The sequencing input was PBMCs. Receptors were obtained from a man in his forties in good health and CMV-seronegative. CDR3s include the opening cysteine and the closing phenylalanine or tryptophan. Fields, in order: V gene, J gene, CDR3 length, clone size, D gene, CDR3 protein, CDR3 DNA. A D gene is named only where the DNA matches it firmly. Not all rows give a size; the values are once, few, many and, for expanded clones, a class.

TRBV18,TRBJ2-2,16,-,TRBD2,CASSPPASGAAGELFF,TGTGCCAGCTCACCACCGGCTAGCGGGGCTGCCGGGGAGCTGTTTTTT
TRBV18,TRBJ2-2,16,-,-,CASSPPSGKATGELFF,TGTGCCAGCTCACCCCCGTCAGGGAAGGCCACCGGGGAGCTGTTTTTT
TRBV11-2,TRBJ1-4,15,-,TRBD1,CASSSGQATNEKLFF,TGTGCCAGCAGTTCGGGACAGGCAACTAATGAAAAACTGTTTTTT
TRBV5-3,TRBJ2-3,12,-,-,CAREEFTDTQYF,TGTGCCAGGGAGGAGTTCACAGATACGCAGTATTTT
TRBV28,TRBJ2-7,12,-,TRBD1,CASGGQGLQQYF,TGTGCCAGCGGGGGACAGGGGTTACAGCAGTACTTC
TRBV7-8,TRBJ2-3,16,-,TRBD2,CASSGRTSGFTDTQYF,TGTGCCAGCAGCGGACGGACTAGCGGGTTTACAGATACGCAGTATTTT
TRBV6-8,TRBJ2-6,18,once,TRBD1,CASTHPPGGGAGANVLTF,TGTGCCAGCACCCATCCGCCAGGGGGTGGAGCTGGGGCCAACGTCCTGACTTTC
TRBV9,TRBJ2-7,15,-,TRBD1,CASSLTPDRAYEQYF,TGTGCCAGCAGCCTGACCCCGGACAGGGCCTACGAGCAGTACTTC
TRBV30,TRBJ2-3,13,-,-,CAWSVGAGDTQYF,TGTGCCTGGAGTGTAGGAGCGGGAGATACGCAGTATTTT
TRBV18,TRBJ1-5,14,few,TRBD1,CASSQGTGDQPQHF,TGTGCCAGCTCACAGGGGACAGGGGATCAGCCCCAGCATTTT
TRBV9,TRBJ2-7,14,few,-,CASSVGAFAYEQYF,TGTGCCAGCAGCGTAGGAGCGTTCGCCTACGAGCAGTACTTC
TRBV6-1,TRBJ2-7,12,-,-,CASNSVQYEQYF,TGTGCCAGCAATAGCGTACAATACGAGCAGTACTTC
TRBV7-9,TRBJ1-2,15,-,-,CASSLPHVSGVGYTF,TGTGCCAGCAGCCTTCCGCATGTTTCAGGTGTTGGCTACACCTTC
TRBV19,TRBJ1-1,13,-,TRBD1,CASRGQDETEAFF,TGTGCCAGTAGGGGACAGGACGAAACTGAAGCTTTCTTT
TRBV28,TRBJ1-3,13,few,-,CASGTDTPNTIYF,TGTGCCAGCGGAACAGACACCCCCAACACCATATATTTT
TRBV19,TRBJ2-1,12,few,-,CASSQGPGEQFF,TGTGCCAGTAGTCAAGGACCGGGAGAGCAGTTCTTC
TRBV27,TRBJ1-1,13,few,-,CASSLNSNTEAFF,TGTGCCAGCAGTTTAAACAGCAACACTGAAGCTTTCTTT
TRBV4-1,TRBJ1-3,14,once,-,CASSQGHSGNTIYF,TGCGCCAGCAGCCAAGGTCACTCTGGAAACACCATATATTTT
TRBV7-9,TRBJ2-6,14,few,TRBD1,CASSSTGDPRGRTF,TGTGCCAGCAGCTCAACGGGCGACCCCAGGGGGAGAACTTTC
TRBV28,TRBJ1-6,16,-,-,CASSLLTGSYNSPLHF,TGTGCCAGCAGTTTATTGACGGGCTCCTATAATTCACCCCTCCACTTT
TRBV19,TRBJ2-7,12,-,-,CASSFTGVEQYF,TGTGCCAGTAGTTTTACAGGAGTCGAGCAGTACTTC
TRBV27,TRBJ2-3,16,-,TRBD2,CASKGERTSYTDTQYF,TGTGCCAGCAAAGGGGAACGGACTAGCTACACAGATACGCAGTATTTT
TRBV10-3,TRBJ2-7,14,-,TRBD1,CAISRGQGSYEQYF,TGTGCCATTTCCAGGGGACAGGGGAGCTACGAGCAGTACTTC
TRBV5-6,TRBJ1-2,14,-,-,CASSPRVSNYGYTF,TGTGCCAGCAGCCCCCGAGTGTCTAACTATGGCTACACCTTC
TRBV6-5,TRBJ2-1,12,-,-,CASRQTGNEQFF,TGTGCCAGCAGACAAACGGGGAATGAGCAGTTCTTC
TRBV7-2,TRBJ2-2,16,-,-,CARSLGLSRGTGELFF,TGTGCCAGAAGCTTAGGCCTATCTAGGGGTACCGGGGAGCTGTTTTTT
TRBV5-1,TRBJ2-2,12,-,-,CASSLDGGELFF,TGCGCCAGCAGCTTGGACGGCGGGGAGCTGTTTTTT
TRBV2,TRBJ2-5,14,-,-,CASSFAGTEETQYF,TGTGCCAGCAGTTTCGCGGGGACGGAAGAGACCCAGTACTTC
TRBV2,TRBJ1-1,12,-,-,CASSAATAEAFF,TGTGCCAGCAGCGCCGCGACAGCTGAAGCTTTCTTT
TRBV5-6,TRBJ2-3,17,-,TRBD1,CASSFEQGAVKTDTQYF,TGTGCCAGCAGCTTTGAACAGGGGGCGGTGAAGACAGATACGCAGTATTTT
TRBV6-5,TRBJ2-7,16,-,-,CASSYTRPGLGYEQYF,TGTGCCAGCAGTTACACCAGACCGGGTCTAGGTTACGAGCAGTACTTC